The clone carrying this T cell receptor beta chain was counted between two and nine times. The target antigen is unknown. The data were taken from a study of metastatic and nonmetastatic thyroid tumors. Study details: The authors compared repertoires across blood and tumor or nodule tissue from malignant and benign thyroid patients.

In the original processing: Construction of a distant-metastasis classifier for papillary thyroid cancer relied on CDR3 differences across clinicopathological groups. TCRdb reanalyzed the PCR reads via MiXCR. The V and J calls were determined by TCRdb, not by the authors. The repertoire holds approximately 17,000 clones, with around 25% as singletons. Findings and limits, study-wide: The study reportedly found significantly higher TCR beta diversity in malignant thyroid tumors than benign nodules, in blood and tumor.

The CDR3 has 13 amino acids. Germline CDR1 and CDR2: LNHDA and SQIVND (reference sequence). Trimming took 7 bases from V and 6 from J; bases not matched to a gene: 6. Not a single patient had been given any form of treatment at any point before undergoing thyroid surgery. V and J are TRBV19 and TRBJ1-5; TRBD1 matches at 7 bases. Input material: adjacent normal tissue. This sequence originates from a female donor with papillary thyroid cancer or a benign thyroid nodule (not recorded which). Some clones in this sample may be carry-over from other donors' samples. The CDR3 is CASTIPGGQPQHF. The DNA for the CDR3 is TGTGCCAGTACTATTCCAGGGGGTCAGCCCCAGCATTTT.